The following is a T cell receptor (beta chain) sequence with its context. This sample is drawn from a study of human T cells and chemical hapten exposure. MiXCR, applied by TCRdb to the RACE reads, yields one record per CDR3 protein. In the table there are about 84,000 distinct CDR3 sequences, roughly 10% of which are singletons. Trimming stripped 6 bases from V and 0 bases from J, with 11 bases between. Germline V gene data show CDR1 as LNHDA and CDR2 as SQIVND (reference sequence). This CDR3 has 15 amino acids. Time point of the sample: patch test 3, about 24 weeks after DPC sensitization. Stated treatment: therapeutic diphenylcyclopropenone sensitization with weekly scalp DPC.

This TCR came from a woman between 45 and 65 years old with alopecia areata. Some clones in this sample may be carry-over from other donors' samples. The sample consisted of whole blood, taken in connection with sensitization to the hapten diphenylcyclopropenone (DPC). The rearrangement joins TRBV19 to TRBJ2-2; weak D call: TRBD1 (5 bases). Here the CDR3 reads CASRPTTANTGELFF. The DNA of the CDR3 is TGTGCCAGTAGACCGACGACAGCGAACACCGGGGAGCTGTTTTTT. Based on the CDR3 plus reference TRBV19 and TRBJ2-2, the full variable domain is DGGITQSPKYLFRKEGQNVTLSCEQNLNHDAMYWYRQDPGQGLRLIYYSQIVNDFQKGDIAEGYSVSREKKESFPLTVTSAQKNPTAFYLCASRPTTANTGELFFGEGSRLTVL.